Shown below are 25 T cell receptor beta chains from a single sample sequenced in a study of T cells in localized non-small cell lung cancer. Method: immunoSEQ multiplex PCR; TCRdb's copy keeps in-frame clones and lacks some. The sample consists of some 30,000 clones, 85% to 90% of them appearing once. Sequenced material: peripheral blood, taken before any cancer treatment. These receptors were taken from a female donor at least 60 years old with stage I lung adenocarcinoma.

The chain combines TRBV6-6 with TRBJ2-1; TRBD1 matches 7 bases. J lost 2 bases, V lost 3 bases, and 4 bases had no gene match. This CDR3 has 15 residues. Germline-derived CDR1 and CDR2 are MNHNY and SVGAGI (reference sequence). CDR3 DNA sequence: TGTGCCAGCAGTTATTCGACAGGGCCCTACAATGAGCAGTTCTTC. Translating gives CASSYSTGPYNEQFF.

This rearrangement joins TRBV19 to TRBJ2-1; the D gene is possibly TRBD1 (5 bases). V lost 3 bases and J 3 bases, leaving 9 bases between the germline ends. This CDR3 has 14 residues. Germline loops: CDR1 LNHDA, CDR2 SQIVND (reference sequence). The CDR3 here is CASSMQGNYNEQFF. The CDR3 DNA sequence: TGTGCCAGTAGTATGCAGGGAAACTACAATGAGCAGTTCTTC.

CDR3 in amino acids: CASSSSPGTSGRGEQYF. The CDR3 bases are TGTGCCAGCAGCTCCTCCCCGGGAACTAGCGGGAGGGGAGAGCAGTACTTC. The V gene is TRBV7-2, the J gene TRBJ2-7; 13 positions match TRBD2. Trimming cost V 4 bases and J 7 bases; bases outside gene matches: 13. The CDR3 is 17 residues long. Germline V lookup: CDR1 SGHTA, CDR2 FQGNSA. Together with reference TRBV7-2 and TRBJ2-7, the CDR3 gives the full variable domain: GAGVSQSPSNKVTEKGKDVELRCDPISGHTALYWYRQSLGQGLEFLIYFQGNSAPDKSGLPSDRFSAERTGGSVSTLTIQRTQQEDSAVYLCASSSSPGTSGRGEQYFGPGTRLTVT.

The chain joins TRBV30 to TRBJ1-5; weak D call: TRBD1 (5 bases). The ends were cut back, 0 bases at V and 7 bases at J, with 10 bases in the middle. The germline V gene encodes CDR1 GTSNPN and CDR2 SVGIG (reference sequence). This CDR3 is 13 amino acids long. Here the CDR3 reads CAWSVEGNQPQHF. The CDR3 DNA sequence: TGTGCCTGGAGTGTAGAGGGGAACCAGCCCCAGCATTTT.

The V gene is TRBV15, the J gene TRBJ2-7; D is undetermined. V was pared by 0 bases and J by 2 bases, with 5 bases between. Germline-derived CDR1 and CDR2 are LNHNV and YYDKDF (reference sequence). The CDR3 is 13 amino acids. CDR3 coding DNA: TGTGCCACCAGCAGAGATTCGGCCTACGAGCAGTACTTC. Translated, it gives CATSRDSAYEQYF.

The gene calls are TRBV5-1 and TRBJ1-5, with no clear D. V was trimmed by 4 bases and J by 5 bases, leaving 13 bases between them. CDR3 size: 14 residues. The germline gives CDR1 SGHRS, CDR2 YFSETQ. CDR3 loop: CASSLDGDDQPQHF. The CDR3 DNA sequence: TGCGCCAGCAGCCTCGACGGAGATGATCAGCCCCAGCATTTT.

The chain joins TRBV4-1 to TRBJ2-3, with 9 nucleotides matching TRBD2. This CDR3 region has 15 residues. From germline, CDR1 is MGHRA and CDR2 YSYEKL. With V trimmed by 3 bases and J by 2 bases, 3 bases remained unmatched. Written as DNA, the CDR3 is TGCGCCAGCAGCCACAGACTAGCGGTCACAGATACGCAGTATTTT. As protein: CASSHRLAVTDTQYF.

The chain joins TRBV19 to TRBJ2-1, with 8 bases aligning to TRBD1. The CDR3 is 16 residues long. With V trimmed by 7 bases and J by 0 bases, 8 bases remained unmatched. Per the germline V gene, CDR1 is LNHDA and CDR2 is SQIVND (reference sequence). The CDR3 sequence is CASTRTGSVSYNEQFF. The CDR3 nucleotides are TGTGCCAGTACCAGGACAGGGTCGGTCTCCTACAATGAGCAGTTCTTC.

This chain's CDR3 is CASSIRTSGIGNEQFF. For the CDR3, the DNA is TGCGCCAGCAGCATCCGGACTAGCGGGATAGGGAATGAGCAGTTCTTC. The chain recombines TRBV5-1 with TRBJ2-1; TRBD2 agrees at 12 bases. This CDR3 comprises 16 residues. Germline lookup yields CDR1 SGHRS and CDR2 YFSETQ. V dropped 4 bases and J dropped 7; count of bases not matched to a gene: 9.

The chain is built from TRBV7-9 and TRBJ1-1; D gene unclear. Germline CDR1 is SEHNR and CDR2 is FQNEAQ (reference sequence). The V gene lost 5 bases and the J gene lost 0 bases, with 7 bases spanning the gap. CDR3 length: 13 residues. The CDR3 reads CASSDAVNTEAFF. The CDR3 nucleotides are TGTGCCAGCAGCGATGCGGTGAACACTGAAGCTTTCTTT.

This rearrangement joins TRBV5-1 to TRBJ2-7; 8 nucleotides agree with TRBD1. The J segment lost 7 bases and the V segment lost 0 bases, leaving 9 bases of the junction unmatched. CDR1 and CDR2 (germline): SGHRS, YFSETQ. The CDR3 is 15 amino acids. In DNA, the CDR3 is TGCGCCAGCAGCTTGGCCGGGACAGGTCCTGAAGAGCAGTACTTC. Translation: CASSLAGTGPEEQYF.

The V gene is TRBV9, the J gene TRBJ2-1; 7 positions match TRBD2. The junction had 9 bases not matched to a gene; V was cut back by 0 bases and J by 6 bases. The CDR3 loop spans 16 amino acids. The germline gives CDR1 SGDLS, CDR2 YYNGEE. DNA for the CDR3: TGTGCCAGCAGCGTAGGCCCAGCGGGGACTCTCAATGAGCAGTTCTTC. Translated: CASSVGPAGTLNEQFF. The full variable domain, with the rest looked up from reference TRBV9 and TRBJ2-1, is DSGVTQTPKHLITATGQRVTLRCSPRSGDLSVYWYQQSLDQGLQFLIQYYNGEERAKGNILERFSAQQFPDLHSELNLSSLELGDSALYFCASSVGPAGTLNEQFFGPGTRLTVL.

This chain links TRBV13 with TRBJ2-6; the D gene is possibly TRBD1 (6 bases). Germline V gene data show CDR1 as PRHDT and CDR2 as FYEKMQ (reference sequence). V was shortened by 4 bases and J by 0 bases, with 13 bases between the two germline ends. CDR3 length: 17 amino acids. The CDR3 protein is CASSYRQVDSGANVLTF. CDR3 nucleotides: TGTGCCAGCAGCTACCGACAGGTCGACTCTGGGGCCAACGTCCTGACTTTC.

V usage is TRBV11-2 and J usage is TRBJ1-2, with TRBD1 matching over 9 bases. Germline CDR1 is SGHAT and CDR2 is FQNNGV. Trimming cost V 5 bases and J 4 bases; bases outside gene matches: 11. CDR3 length: 16 amino acids. The CDR3 DNA reads as TGTGCCAGCAGCCGCCCGGGGACAGGGACTCTCTATGGCTACACCTTC. This gives the protein CASSRPGTGTLYGYTF.

The rearrangement uses TRBV2 and TRBJ1-5; TRBD1 matches at 9 bases. Germline V gene lookup returns CDR1 SNHLY and CDR2 FYNNEI. This CDR3 contains 15 residues. The V and J ends lost 6 bases and 4 bases, in that order; junction bases with no gene match: 7. The CDR3 coding sequence is TGTGCCAGCAGGAAAGCGGGACAGGGAAATCAGCCCCAGCATTTT. It specifies CASRKAGQGNQPQHF.

V gene TRBV7-8 combines with J gene TRBJ2-7; possibly TRBD2 for D (5 bases). Trimming removed 3 bases at V and 5 bases at J, with 14 bases between. The CDR3 runs 14 residues. Germline assignment: CDR1 SGHVS and CDR2 FQNEAQ. The CDR3 coding sequence is TGTGCCAGCAGCTTCGATCTAGCTCTTCACGAGCAGTACTTC. Translation: CASSFDLALHEQYF.

This clone was recorded a few times. V gene TRBV12-5 combines with J gene TRBJ1-1; D might be TRBD1 (5 bases). CDR1 is LGHNT and CDR2 is FRNRAP in the germline V gene. The CDR3 runs to 13 residues. V lost 2 bases to trimming and J lost 1 base, with 5 bases between them. Here the CDR3 DNA reads TGTGCTAGTGGTTTGCAGGGGAACACTGAAGCTTTCTTT. Its translation is CASGLQGNTEAFF.

The rearrangement joins TRBV9 to TRBJ2-1; D call uncertain. The CDR3 is made up of 12 amino acids. V lost 0 bases, J lost 6 bases, and 4 bases lay in between. CDR1 and CDR2 from the germline V gene are SGDLS and YYNGEE. DNA of the CDR3: TGTGCCAGCAGCGTAGGCCCCAATGAGCAGTTCTTC. It specifies CASSVGPNEQFF.

The chain uses TRBV19 and TRBJ1-5; D is ambiguous. V was cut by 5 bases and J by 5 bases, with 13 bases left in between. From germline, CDR1 is LNHDA and CDR2 SQIVND (reference sequence). The CDR3 is 14 amino acids. In DNA, the CDR3 is TGTGCCAGTAGTCCGAAGGAATGGGATCAGCCCCAGCATTTT. Protein sequence: CASSPKEWDQPQHF.

The V and J genes are TRBV5-1 and TRBJ1-1, with 7 bases lining up with TRBD1. The CDR3 contains 15 residues. The germline gives CDR1 SGHRS, CDR2 YFSETQ. V lost 0 bases and J lost 1; bases outside the gene matches: 3. CDR3 loop: CASSLEGQPNTEAFF. The CDR3 coding sequence is TGCGCCAGCAGCTTGGAGGGACAGCCGAACACTGAAGCTTTCTTT.

The chain employs TRBV28 and TRBJ2-5, with TRBD2 matching over 10 bases. The germline gives CDR1 MDHEN, CDR2 SYDVKM. The CDR3 extends over 15 amino acids. J lost 4 bases, V lost 6 bases, and 8 bases had no gene match. The CDR3 sequence is CASSSGASGRETQYF. DNA of the CDR3: TGTGCCAGCAGCTCAGGGGCTAGCGGGAGAGAGACCCAGTACTTC.

The V call is TRBV30, the J call TRBJ2-5, with D unresolved. From germline, CDR1 is GTSNPN and CDR2 SVGIG (reference sequence). V shed 2 bases and J shed 4 bases, with 8 bases lying between them. This CDR3 region has 12 residues. The CDR3 sequence: CAWSSKGETQYF. DNA for the CDR3: TGTGCCTGGAGTTCTAAGGGAGAGACCCAGTACTTC.

The chain combines TRBV13 with TRBJ1-4; no definite D call. Germline V gene lookup returns CDR1 PRHDT and CDR2 FYEKMQ (reference sequence). The length of the CDR3 is 12 residues. V was shortened by 5 bases and J by 4 bases, with 5 bases between the two germline ends. Here the CDR3 reads CASSLRNEKLFF. The CDR3 region has the DNA TGTGCCAGCAGCCTTCGTAATGAAAAACTGTTTTTT.

The rearrangement links TRBV14 to TRBJ1-1; no definite D call. Germline CDR1 SGHDN, CDR2 FVKESK. The CDR3 totals 13 residues. V dropped 2 bases and J dropped 0 bases, with 4 bases sitting between them. The CDR3 DNA sequence: TGTGCCAGCAGCCAATACATGAACACTGAAGCTTTCTTT. As protein: CASSQYMNTEAFF. Complete variable domain (other parts from reference TRBV14 and TRBJ1-1): EAGVTQFPSHSVIEKGQTVTLRCDPISGHDNLYWYRRVMGKEIKFLLHFVKESKQDESGMPNNRFLAERTGGTYSTLKVQPAELEDSGVYFCASSQYMNTEAFFGQGTRLTVV.

V and J are TRBV18 and TRBJ2-7; TRBD2 is a possible D gene (5 bases). The CDR3 extends over 15 amino acids. From germline, CDR1 is KGHSH and CDR2 LQKENI. V was shortened by 3 bases and J by 0 bases, with 12 bases between the two germline ends. CDR3 DNA sequence: TGTGCCAGCTCACCCGGTTCGGGGTTCTCCTACGAGCAGTACTTC. Protein sequence: CASSPGSGFSYEQYF.